One and the same sample provided the 25 T cell receptor beta chains below, sequenced in a study of CD8+ T cells in alopecia areata. cDNA serving as the sequencing template came from extracted, reverse transcribed RNA. Clones were sequenced by immunoSEQ multiplex PCR, and TCRdb holds only the in-frame ones, with some missing. Of some 150,000 clones listed, 58% are singletons. Treatment here: oral pan-JAK inhibitor, 5-10 mg twice daily. The source was CD4+ T cells sorted from blood, collected at approximately week 61, from a patient treated with tofacitinib. The receptors shown here come from a human donor with alopecia areata.

This chain uses TRBV7-9 with TRBJ2-5; D remains unclear. V gave up 1 base and J gave up 7 bases, with 4 bases separating them. The CDR3 contains 11 residues. Germline V CDR1 and CDR2: SEHNR, FQNEAQ (reference sequence). CDR3 region: CASSLDRTQYF. In DNA, the CDR3 is TGTGCCAGCAGCTTAGATAGGACCCAGTACTTC.

V usage is TRBV19 and J usage is TRBJ1-5; TRBD1 aligns across 9 bases. The germline CDR1 and CDR2 sequences are LNHDA and SQIVND (reference sequence). V lost 7 bases and J lost 4; bases outside the gene matches: 11. This CDR3 is 16 amino acids long. The CDR3 sequence: CASMQQGAGGNQPQHF. The CDR3 region has the DNA TGTGCCAGTATGCAACAGGGGGCGGGCGGAAATCAGCCCCAGCATTTT.

The rearrangement joins TRBV7-2 to TRBJ1-5; TRBD1 matches 10 bases. CDR3 length: 14 amino acids. In germline, CDR1 is SGHTA, CDR2 FQGNSA. The ends lost 3 bases at V and 6 bases at J; junction bases unmatched: 2. The CDR3 bases are TGTGCCAGCAGCTTGACAGGGGGCAGTCAGCCCCAGCATTTT. Its translation: CASSLTGGSQPQHF. The full variable domain, rest sourced from reference TRBV7-2 and TRBJ1-5, is GAGVSQSPSNKVTEKGKDVELRCDPISGHTALYWYRQSLGQGLEFLIYFQGNSAPDKSGLPSDRFSAERTGGSVSTLTIQRTQQEDSAVYLCASSLTGGSQPQHFGDGTRLSIL.

This chain connects TRBV5-1 to TRBJ2-1; 9 bases fit TRBD1. With 4 bases clipped from V and 4 bases from J, the junction kept 12 bases outside the gene matches. This CDR3 is 17 amino acids long. Germline CDR1 and CDR2: SGHRS and YFSETQ. CDR3 nucleotide sequence: TGCGCCAGCAGCGGAGGGACAGGGACAGCTACGTACAATGAGCAGTTCTTC. Amino acid sequence: CASSGGTGTATYNEQFF. Based on the CDR3 plus reference TRBV5-1 and TRBJ2-1, the full variable domain is KAGVTQTPRYLIKTRGQQVTLSCSPISGHRSVSWYQQTPGQGLQFLFEYFSETQRNKGNFPGRFSGRQFSNSRSEMNVSTLELGDSALYLCASSGGTGTATYNEQFFGPGTRLTVL.

The chain has TRBV29-1 and TRBJ2-7; the D is unclear. V dropped 7 bases and J dropped 2 bases, with 12 bases sitting between them. Per germline, CDR1 SQVTM and CDR2 ANQGSEA. This CDR3 has 12 amino acids. The CDR3 loop is CSAVGSTYEQYF. CDR3 nucleotides: TGCAGCGCCGTGGGGTCGACCTACGAGCAGTACTTC.

The gene calls are TRBV29-1 and TRBJ1-2, with 9 bases lining up with TRBD1. In germline, CDR1 is SQVTM, CDR2 ANQGSEA. J gave up 3 bases and V 6 bases, and 8 bases lay outside the gene matches. The CDR3 is 14 residues long. In nucleotides, the CDR3 is TGCAGCGTGGATACAGGGGGCTTGGACTATGGCTACACCTTC. It specifies CSVDTGGLDYGYTF.

This clone has more than one count but fewer than ten. The chain couples TRBV29-1 to TRBJ2-7; the D gene is possibly TRBD2 (6 bases). The CDR3 is made up of 12 amino acids. V was pared by 4 bases and J by 7 bases, with 14 bases between. Germline CDR1 and CDR2: SQVTM and ANQGSEA. The CDR3 sequence is CSVGDPGGEQYF. CDR3 nucleotide sequence: TGCAGCGTTGGTGACCCTGGAGGGGAGCAGTACTTC.

To note about this clone: Just one base apart from a much larger clone, this may be a read error. The V and J genes are TRBV6-5 and TRBJ1-1; 7 bases line up with TRBD1. With 7 bases clipped from V and 5 bases from J, the junction kept 7 bases outside the gene matches. Per germline, CDR1 MNHEY and CDR2 SVGAGI. The CDR3 has 13 residues. CDR3 DNA: TGTGCCAGCAATTTACAGGGGAGGACTGAAGCTTTCTTT. Translating gives CASNLQGRTEAFF.

This clone was observed a few times. The chain carries TRBV5-1 and TRBJ2-7; D is possibly TRBD2 (5 bases). Germline V gene data show CDR1 as SGHRS and CDR2 as YFSETQ. The CDR3 is 13 amino acids. V was cut by 4 bases and J by 0 bases, with 8 bases left in between. This CDR3 is CASSREGSYEQYF. As DNA, the CDR3 is TGCGCCAGCAGCCGCGAGGGCTCCTACGAGCAGTACTTC.

The chain carries TRBV4-1 and TRBJ1-4; 7 bases map to TRBD1. CDR1 is MGHRA, CDR2 YSYEKL, per germline. The CDR3 runs 16 residues. The V and J ends lost 1 base and 4 bases, in that order; junction bases with no gene match: 6. CDR3 nucleotides: TGCGCCAGCAGCCAAGGTTCTCGACAGGGTAATGAAAAACTGTTTTTT. Its translation: CASSQGSRQGNEKLFF.

This rearrangement joins TRBV7-9 to TRBJ2-2; possible D gene TRBD1, 6 bases. CDR1 and CDR2 from the germline V gene are SEHNR and FQNEAQ (reference sequence). The CDR3 sequence is 15 residues long. The germline V and J ends were trimmed by 8 bases and 0 bases, with 13 bases remaining between them. CDR3 protein: CASAEGQTNTGELFF. DNA of the CDR3: TGTGCCAGCGCCGAGGGACAAACGAACACCGGGGAGCTGTTTTTT.

This rearrangement joins TRBV29-1 to TRBJ2-3, with 12 bases matching TRBD1. CDR1 is SQVTM and CDR2 is ANQGSEA in the germline V gene. V shed 6 bases and J 3 bases; nucleotides not matched to a gene: 4. CDR3 length: 14 amino acids. CDR3 sequence: CSVSGQGATDTQYF. In DNA form, the CDR3 reads TGCAGCGTGTCGGGACAGGGGGCAACAGATACGCAGTATTTT.

As for this clone: This CDR3 is also generated by other DNA sequences in the sample. This rearrangement joins TRBV11-2 to TRBJ1-5; no definite D call. Trimming cost V 3 bases and J 0 bases, with 3 bases left between them. This CDR3 has 13 residues. Germline lookup yields CDR1 SGHAT and CDR2 FQNNGV. In nucleotides, the CDR3 is TGTGCCAGCAGCTTTGGTAGCAATCAGCCCCAGCATTTT. Amino acid sequence: CASSFGSNQPQHF.

The table lists this clone with a few counts. This chain uses TRBV2 with TRBJ2-1, with 7 bases matching TRBD1. CDR3 size: 13 residues. Trimming removed 7 bases from V and 6 bases from J; junction bases left unmatched: 6. Germline values: CDR1 SNHLY, CDR2 FYNNEI. The CDR3 sequence is CASTIDRANEQFF. CDR3 DNA: TGTGCCAGCACCATCGACAGGGCCAATGAGCAGTTCTTC.

This chain uses TRBV15 with TRBJ1-1, with TRBD1 as a possible D gene (5 bases). V lost 0 bases and J lost 6, with 11 bases in between. Germline V gene sequence: CDR1 LNHNV, CDR2 YYDKDF (reference sequence). The CDR3 totals 14 residues. CDR3 bases: TGTGCCACCAGCAGAGACACGGGACCCTCTGAAGCTTTCTTT. Translating gives CATSRDTGPSEAFF.

On this clone itself: Germline is not matched at one junction end, which may reflect a read error. The J gene is TRBJ1-6, the V gene TRBV7-8; D gene unclear. Germline V gives CDR1 SGHVS, CDR2 FQNEAQ. There are 8 residues in the CDR3. The CDR3 region has the DNA TGTGCCAGCAGCCGGGATTTCTTT. It is translated as CASSRDFF.

The chain employs TRBV10-3 and TRBJ1-5; perhaps TRBD1 as D (5 bases). Germline V gene data show CDR1 as ENHRY and CDR2 as SYGVKD. Trimming shortened V by 1 base and J by 6 bases, and 13 bases separated the two germline ends. The CDR3 length is 15 residues. The CDR3 is CAISEFGQGGQPQHF. CDR3 bases: TGTGCCATCAGTGAGTTTGGTCAGGGTGGTCAGCCCCAGCATTTT.

The chain joins TRBV6-1 to TRBJ2-5, with 7 bases matching TRBD1. CDR3 size: 14 residues. J lost 5 bases, V lost 4 bases, and 7 bases had no gene match. The germline gives CDR1 MNHNS, CDR2 SASEGT. CDR3 region: CASSGRGRGETQYF. CDR3 bases: TGTGCCAGCAGTGGTAGGGGGCGAGGGGAGACCCAGTACTTC.

This rearrangement joins TRBV5-1 to TRBJ2-1; 12 bases line up with TRBD2. This CDR3 has 17 residues. J was trimmed by 8 bases and V by 4 bases; bases with no gene match: 13. Germline CDR1 SGHRS, CDR2 YFSETQ. The CDR3 DNA sequence: TGCGCCAGCAGCCAAAAGAGGACTAGCGGGACGGTGGATGAGCAGTTCTTC. Translated, it gives CASSQKRTSGTVDEQFF.

The chain combines TRBV4-1 with TRBJ2-1; D is unclear. Germline V lookup: CDR1 MGHRA, CDR2 YSYEKL. This CDR3 spans 12 amino acids. The V end lost 0 bases, the J end lost 13 bases, and 10 bases lay between the germline ends. DNA of the CDR3: TGCGCCAGCAGCCAAGAGGGTGGCTCCCAGTTCTTC. Amino acid sequence: CASSQEGGSQFF.

The chain recombines TRBV6-6 with TRBJ2-3; the match to TRBD1 covers 7 bases. Germline values: CDR1 MNHNY, CDR2 SVGAGI (reference sequence). The CDR3 sequence is 16 residues long. The V gene end was trimmed by 6 bases and the J gene end by 3 bases; junction bases not matched to a gene: 12. In DNA, the CDR3 is TGTGCCAGCAGACCGACAGGGCCCACTGGGACAGATACGCAGTATTTT. Its protein product is CASRPTGPTGTDTQYF.

The rearrangement uses TRBV5-1 and TRBJ2-3; D gene unclear. The CDR3 covers 14 residues. Germline-derived CDR1 and CDR2 are SGHRS and YFSETQ. V shed 3 bases and J shed 2 bases, with 10 bases lying between them. CDR3 sequence reads: CASSSPVATDTQYF. CDR3 nucleotide sequence: TGCGCCAGCAGCTCTCCGGTGGCCACAGATACGCAGTATTTT. Looking up the rest from reference TRBV5-1 and TRBJ2-3 gives the full variable domain: KAGVTQTPRYLIKTRGQQVTLSCSPISGHRSVSWYQQTPGQGLQFLFEYFSETQRNKGNFPGRFSGRQFSNSRSEMNVSTLELGDSALYLCASSSPVATDTQYFGPGTRLTVL.

This clone was seen once. The gene calls are TRBV29-1 and TRBJ2-3; unclear D gene. Germline CDR1 SQVTM, CDR2 ANQGSEA. The CDR3 is made up of 14 amino acids. Trimming pared 5 bases from V and 0 bases from J, leaving 12 bases between. CDR3 coding DNA: TGCAGCGTTCGGGCGGTACTTAGCACAGATACGCAGTATTTT. It translates to CSVRAVLSTDTQYF.

This clone is a singleton in its sample. The V gene is TRBV30, the J gene TRBJ2-1; a possible D gene is TRBD1 (5 bases). This CDR3 spans 13 amino acids. Trimming pared 2 bases from V and 4 bases from J, leaving 9 bases between. In germline, CDR1 is GTSNPN, CDR2 SVGIG (reference sequence). The CDR3 DNA is TGTGCCTGGAGTCCGGACATTTACAATGAGCAGTTCTTC. Translating it yields CAWSPDIYNEQFF.

This clone has a handful of counts. V usage is TRBV7-3 and J usage is TRBJ2-1, with D possibly matching TRBD2 (6 bases). V shed 2 bases and J shed 0 bases, with 11 bases lying between them. The V gene's germline CDR1 is SGHTA and CDR2 FQGTGA. CDR3 size: 16 residues. Written as DNA, the CDR3 is TGTGCCAGCAGCTTACGGGGGATTGTCTCCTACAATGAGCAGTTCTTC. Amino acid sequence: CASSLRGIVSYNEQFF.